This T cell receptor beta chain derives from a study of tumour-infiltrating T cells in Burkitt lymphoma. Study at large: Repertoire clonality predicted overall and progression-free survival.

The protocol was immunoSEQ multiplex PCR, while the TCRdb copy is restricted to in-frame clones and leaves out a portion. This sample has more than 40,000 clones, with about a third found just once. V lost 4 bases and J lost 5, with 13 bases in between. Germline loops: CDR1 SQVTM, CDR2 ANQGSEA. The CDR3 loop spans 13 amino acids. Sequencing used tumor tissue. The sequence was collected from a human donor with Burkitt lymphoma. V and J are TRBV29-1 and TRBJ2-3; TRBD2 is a possible D gene (5 bases). The CDR3 reads CSVVGSREDTQYF. In nucleotides, the CDR3 is TGCAGCGTTGTGGGGTCTCGGGAAGATACGCAGTATTTT.